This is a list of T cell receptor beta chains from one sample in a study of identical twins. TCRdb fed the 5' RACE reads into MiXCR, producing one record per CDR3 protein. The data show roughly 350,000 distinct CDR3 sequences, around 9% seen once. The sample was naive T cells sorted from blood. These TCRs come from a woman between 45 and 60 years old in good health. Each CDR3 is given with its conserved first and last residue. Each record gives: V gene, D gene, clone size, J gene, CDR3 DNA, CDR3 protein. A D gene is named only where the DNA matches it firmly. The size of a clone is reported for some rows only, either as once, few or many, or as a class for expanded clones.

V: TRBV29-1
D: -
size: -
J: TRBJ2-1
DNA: TGCAGCCCCGTAAAATCATATGAGCAGTTCTTC
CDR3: CSPVKSYEQFF

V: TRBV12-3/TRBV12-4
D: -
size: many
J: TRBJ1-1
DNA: TGTGCCAGCAGTTCATTGGGGTGGATGAACACTGAAGCTTTCTTT
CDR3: CASSSLGWMNTEAFF

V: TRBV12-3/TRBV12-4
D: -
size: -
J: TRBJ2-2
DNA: TGTGCCAGCAGCCTTCAGCCGGGAGCTCCCAGCGGGGAGCTGTTTTTT
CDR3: CASSLQPGAPSGELFF

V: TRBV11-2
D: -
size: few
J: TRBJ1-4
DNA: TGTGCCACCGGGAGTTCTGAAAAACTGTTTTTT
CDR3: CATGSSEKLFF

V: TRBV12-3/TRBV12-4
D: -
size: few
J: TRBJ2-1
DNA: TGTGCCAGCACCGTGGGGGATGAGCAGTTCTTC
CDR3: CASTVGDEQFF

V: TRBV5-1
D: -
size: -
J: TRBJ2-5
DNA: TGCGCCAGCAGCCCGGGACCCCGGGAGACCCAGTACTTC
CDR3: CASSPGPRETQYF

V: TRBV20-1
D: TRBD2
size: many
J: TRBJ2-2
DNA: TGCAGTGCCCGAGGGACTAGCAGGACCGGGGAGCTGTTTTTT
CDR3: CSARGTSRTGELFF

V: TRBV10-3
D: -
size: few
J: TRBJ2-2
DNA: TGTGCCATCAGTGAGTCGAATCCCGGGGAGCTGTTTTTT
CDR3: CAISESNPGELFF

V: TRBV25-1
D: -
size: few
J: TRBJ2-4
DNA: TGTGCCAGCAGCGAGGACAGCAAAAACATTCAGTACTTC
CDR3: CASSEDSKNIQYF

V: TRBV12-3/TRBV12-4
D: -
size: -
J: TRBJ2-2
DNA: TGTGCCAGCACCACTGACACCGGGGAGCTGTTTTTT
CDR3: CASTTDTGELFF

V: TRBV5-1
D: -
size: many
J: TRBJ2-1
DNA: TGCGCCAGCAGCTTGGTTCCTGGCCGGGGCAATGAGCAGTTCTTC
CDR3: CASSLVPGRGNEQFF

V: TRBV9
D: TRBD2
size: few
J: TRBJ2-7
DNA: TGTGCCAGCAGCATCGGGACTAGCGAGTACGAGCAGTACTTC
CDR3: CASSIGTSEYEQYF

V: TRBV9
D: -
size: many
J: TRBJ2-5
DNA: TGTGCCAGCAGCGTCCGGGAGAGGCAAGAGACCCAGTACTTC
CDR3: CASSVRERQETQYF

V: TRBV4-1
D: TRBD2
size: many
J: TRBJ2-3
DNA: TGCGCCAGCAGCCAAATATGGTTGGGGACTAGCGCTACAGATACGCAGTATTTT
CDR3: CASSQIWLGTSATDTQYF

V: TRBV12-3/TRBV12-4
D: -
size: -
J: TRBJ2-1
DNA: TGTGCCAGCAGTTTATCGGGGACCAATGAGCAGTTCTTC
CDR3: CASSLSGTNEQFF

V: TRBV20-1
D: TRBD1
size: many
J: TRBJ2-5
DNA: TGCAGTGCTACTTCCGGGGACAGGGGGCTTGAGACCCAGTACTTC
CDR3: CSATSGDRGLETQYF

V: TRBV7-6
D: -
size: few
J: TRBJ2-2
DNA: TGTGCCAGCAGCCACTTATCCGGTGGCGACACCGGGGAGCTGTTTTTT
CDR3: CASSHLSGGDTGELFF

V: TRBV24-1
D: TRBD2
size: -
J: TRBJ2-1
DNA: TGTGCCACCAGTGCTCCTAGCGGGAAAACGGGGAATGAGCAGTTCTTC
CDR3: CATSAPSGKTGNEQFF

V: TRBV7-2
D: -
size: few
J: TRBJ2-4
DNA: TGTGCCAGCAGCTTAGGCTCGACCAGGGCCAAAAACATTCAGTACTTC
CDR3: CASSLGSTRAKNIQYF

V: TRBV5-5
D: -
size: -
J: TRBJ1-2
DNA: TGTGCCAGCAGCTTGAGGTCCGAATATGGCTACACCTTC
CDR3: CASSLRSEYGYTF

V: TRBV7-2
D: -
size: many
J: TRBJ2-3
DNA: TGTGCCAGCAGCGCTAATGCGCAAAATTCAGATACGCAGTATTTT
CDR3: CASSANAQNSDTQYF

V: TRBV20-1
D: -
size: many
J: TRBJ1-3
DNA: TGCAGTGCTAGAAGGGGGGAAGGAAACACCATATATTTT
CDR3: CSARRGEGNTIYF